The 27 T cell receptor beta chains listed next were all sequenced from one sample in a study of blood T cell repertoires in COVID-19. TCRdb keeps only in-frame clones here, not all; method: immunoSEQ multiplex PCR. This table has over 120,000 clones, around 86% appearing once. The sequenced sample consisted of PBMCs or T cells enriched from blood (not recorded which). These TCRs come from a man aged 55-75 years who had recovered from COVID-19.

To note about this clone: The limits of the CDR3 on the DNA are not certain, so only TCRdb's listed CDR3 is given. This chain links TRBV28 with TRBJ2-2; the tabulated D call, TRBD1, remains unverified against the DNA. Germline V gene data show CDR1 as MDHEN and CDR2 as SYDVKM. The CDR3 is 15 residues long, counting both termini. The CDR3 loop reads CASSTSGQGSGELFF.

This rearrangement joins TRBV5-5 to TRBJ1-4; weak D call: TRBD1 (6 bases). Trimming stripped 2 bases from V and 7 bases from J, with 15 bases between. This CDR3 contains 15 residues. Germline lookup yields CDR1 SGHKS and CDR2 YYEKEE (reference sequence). CDR3 region: CASSLTGWTGEKLFF. The CDR3 region has the DNA TGTGCCAGCAGCTTAACAGGGTGGACGGGTGAAAAACTGTTTTTT.

The chain couples TRBV6-5 to TRBJ1-4, with D uncertain. The ends were cut back, 4 bases at V and 0 bases at J, with 6 bases in the middle. Germline CDR1 is MNHEY and CDR2 is SVGAGI. The CDR3 has 14 amino acids. The CDR3 sequence: CASSSVATNEKLFF. In DNA form, the CDR3 reads TGTGCCAGCAGTTCAGTTGCAACTAATGAAAAACTGTTTTTT.

V is TRBV10-2 and J is TRBJ1-6, with D perhaps TRBD1 (6 bases). The V and J ends lost 4 bases and 7 bases respectively, with 8 bases between them. The germline V gene has CDR1 WSHSY and CDR2 SAAADI. CDR3 size: 13 residues. For the CDR3, the DNA is TGCGCCAGCAGTGCAGGGGTGAATTCACCCCTCCACTTT. It encodes CASSAGVNSPLHF.

The chain couples TRBV9 to TRBJ2-1; D gene ambiguous. V gave up 4 bases and J gave up 3 bases, with 8 bases separating them. Germline CDR1 SGDLS, CDR2 YYNGEE. CDR3 size: 13 residues. Here the CDR3 DNA reads TGTGCCAGCAGCACCTGGAGCTACAATGAGCAGTTCTTC. As protein: CASSTWSYNEQFF.

The gene calls are TRBV24-1 and TRBJ2-3; perhaps TRBD1 as D (5 bases). The CDR3 is 13 amino acids. V lost 4 bases and J lost 10, with 14 bases in between. Germline assignment: CDR1 KGHDR and CDR2 SFDVKD. The CDR3 reads CATSESPREAQYF. The CDR3 DNA sequence: TGTGCCACCAGTGAATCCCCCAGGGAAGCGCAGTATTTT.

The CDR3 spells CASTQGSGPVYNEQFF. CDR3 DNA: TGTGCCAGCACCCAAGGGAGCGGGCCAGTCTACAATGAGCAGTTCTTC. V is TRBV11-2 and J is TRBJ2-1; the D gene is possibly TRBD2 (6 bases). V was pared by 7 bases and J by 3 bases, with 19 bases between. The CDR3 extends over 16 amino acids. Per germline, CDR1 SGHAT and CDR2 FQNNGV. Looking up the rest from reference TRBV11-2 and TRBJ2-1 gives the full variable domain: EAGVAQSPRYKIIEKRQSVAFWCNPISGHATLYWYQQILGQGPKLLIQFQNNGVVDDSQLPKDRFSAERLKGVDSTLKIQPAKLEDSAVYLCASTQGSGPVYNEQFFGPGTRLTVL.

The chain links TRBV6-4 to TRBJ2-1; 9 bases are shared with TRBD2. The CDR3 runs to 14 residues. Germline V gene lookup returns CDR1 MRHNA and CDR2 SNTAGT. Losses at the gene ends were 5 bases for V and 6 bases for J; bases not matched to a gene: 5. Here the CDR3 DNA reads TGTGCCAGCAGTTTTTTTAGCGGGGGCAATGAGCAGTTCTTC. This encodes CASSFFSGGNEQFF.

The chain carries TRBV25-1 and TRBJ2-7; possible D gene TRBD1, 6 bases. Per germline, CDR1 MGHDK and CDR2 SYGVNS. This CDR3 spans 16 amino acids. The V gene lost 4 bases and the J gene lost 1 base, with 17 bases spanning the gap. CDR3 amino acids: CASSGGQKDSSYEQYF. In DNA, the CDR3 is TGTGCCAGCAGTGGGGGGCAAAAGGACAGTTCCTACGAGCAGTACTTC.

V and J are TRBV4-1 and TRBJ1-2; 7 bases line up with TRBD1. In germline, CDR1 is MGHRA, CDR2 YSYEKL. The CDR3 extends over 16 amino acids. Trimming took 4 bases from V and 1 from J; bases not matched to a gene: 9. As DNA, the CDR3 is TGCGCCAGCAGCCGAGCCCGACAGGGAGATAACTATGGCTACACCTTC. Translation: CASSRARQGDNYGYTF.

The chain uses TRBV7-6 and TRBJ1-4; D not certain. The germline V and J ends were trimmed by 4 bases and 4 bases, with 4 bases remaining between them. The germline V gene encodes CDR1 SGHVS and CDR2 FNYEAQ. The CDR3 spans 12 residues. The CDR3 region is CASSSINEKLFF. The CDR3 DNA reads TGTGCCAGCAGCTCTATTAATGAAAAACTGTTTTTT.

The V gene is TRBV6-6, the J gene TRBJ2-7, with TRBD1 matching over 10 bases. V shed 6 bases and J 4 bases; nucleotides not matched to a gene: 9. The germline gives CDR1 MNHNY, CDR2 SVGAGI (reference sequence). This CDR3 contains 15 residues. CDR3 coding DNA: TGTGCCAGCAGCCTTCTTCCGGACAGGGGGTACGAGCAGTACTTC. It specifies CASSLLPDRGYEQYF.

The genes are TRBV9 and TRBJ2-3, with D perhaps matching TRBD1 (5 bases). The CDR3 spans 15 residues. Germline CDR1 SGDLS, CDR2 YYNGEE. Trimming shortened V by 0 bases and J by 1 base, and 9 bases separated the two germline ends. The DNA of the CDR3 is TGTGCCAGCAGCGTAGATGGCAGGGGCACAGATACGCAGTATTTT. Translating gives CASSVDGRGTDTQYF.

This chain uses TRBV4-2 with TRBJ1-5; a weak D match, TRBD1 (6 bases). CDR1 is LGHNA and CDR2 is YNFKEQ in the germline V gene. Trimming removed 3 bases at V and 1 base at J, with 10 bases between. The CDR3 is 15 residues long. The CDR3 protein is CASSHSTGSNQPQHF. The CDR3 DNA reads as TGTGCCAGCAGCCACTCGACAGGCAGCAATCAGCCCCAGCATTTT.

The chain is built from TRBV18 and TRBJ2-7; the D is unclear. Looked up from germline, CDR1 is KGHSH and CDR2 is LQKENI. This CDR3 is built from 13 residues. The V end was cut by 2 bases, the J end by 6 bases, with 11 bases between. For the CDR3, the DNA is TGTGCCAGCTCACCAGCGGCTCGTGTCGAGCAGTACTTC. Encoded protein: CASSPAARVEQYF.

The chain joins TRBV19 to TRBJ2-7, with 8 bases fitting TRBD1. The CDR3 has 17 residues. V shed 6 bases and J 0 bases; nucleotides not matched to a gene: 13. Germline CDR1 reads LNHDA; CDR2 reads SQIVND (reference sequence). The CDR3 DNA reads as TGTGCCAGTAGGGGGACAGGTGAGCTCTCGAGCTCCTACGAGCAGTACTTC. Translation: CASRGTGELSSSYEQYF.

This chain uses TRBV5-6 with TRBJ2-7, with 9 bases matching TRBD2. Germline lookup yields CDR1 SGHDT and CDR2 YYEEEE. The CDR3 is 16 amino acids. V lost 4 bases to trimming and J lost 4 bases; unmatched junction nucleotides: 12. CDR3 loop: CASSPRVAGGRYEQYF. The CDR3 nucleotides read TGTGCCAGCAGCCCCCGAGTGGCGGGAGGGCGATACGAGCAGTACTTC.

The chain has TRBV18 and TRBJ2-3, with no clear D. Deletions cut 3 bases from V and 4 bases from J, with 14 bases between. Germline values: CDR1 KGHSH, CDR2 LQKENI. The CDR3 loop spans 15 amino acids. CDR3 in DNA: TGTGCCAGCTCACCTCGTGCAGTCGTCGCAGATACGCAGTATTTT. Translated: CASSPRAVVADTQYF. Complete variable domain (other parts from reference TRBV18 and TRBJ2-3): NAGVMQNPRHLVRRRGQEARLRCSPMKGHSHVYWYRQLPEEGLKFMVYLQKENIIDESGMPKERFSAEFPKEGPSILRIQQVVRGDSAAYFCASSPRAVVADTQYFGPGTRLTVL.

V is TRBV5-1 and J is TRBJ2-2; possibly TRBD1 for D (5 bases). Trimming removed 1 base from V and 5 bases from J, with 18 bases in between. This CDR3 comprises 17 residues. CDR1 is SGHRS, CDR2 YFSETQ, per germline. This CDR3 reads CASSLFGQGMGTGELFF. The CDR3 region has the DNA TGCGCCAGCAGCTTGTTTGGGCAGGGCATGGGTACCGGGGAGCTGTTTTTT.

The chain combines TRBV28 with TRBJ1-4, with no clear D. The CDR3 has 15 amino acids. From germline, CDR1 is MDHEN and CDR2 SYDVKM. Deletions cut 3 bases from V and 3 bases from J, with 11 bases between. The CDR3, as DNA: TGTGCCAGCAGTTTCCAGAGCGGGCCTAATGAAAAACTGTTTTTT. Amino acid sequence: CASSFQSGPNEKLFF.

The chain links TRBV6-5 to TRBJ2-7; the D is unclear. Germline V gives CDR1 MNHEY, CDR2 SVGAGI. Deletions cut 4 bases from V and 6 bases from J, with 10 bases between. The CDR3 totals 12 residues. CDR3 sequence reads: CASSSLKREQYF. The CDR3 DNA reads as TGTGCCAGCAGTTCTCTTAAGCGCGAGCAGTACTTC.

The chain employs TRBV15 and TRBJ1-1; no firm D call. The CDR3 extends over 15 amino acids. Trimming cost V 5 bases and J 6 bases, with 19 bases left between them. Germline CDR1 and CDR2: LNHNV and YYDKDF (reference sequence). The CDR3 here is CATSSARWSNSEAFF. DNA of the CDR3: TGTGCCACCAGCTCCGCCCGGTGGTCAAACTCTGAAGCTTTCTTT.

The chain employs TRBV3-1 (or the pseudogene TRBV3-2) and TRBJ2-7; D is possibly TRBD1 (5 bases). There are 13 residues in the CDR3. Per germline, CDR1 LGHDT and CDR2 YNNKEL (reference sequence). Trimming stripped 8 bases from V and 7 bases from J, with 18 bases between. CDR3 in amino acids: CASGASLGLEQYF. CDR3 bases: TGTGCCAGCGGGGCCTCCCTGGGATTGGAGCAGTACTTC.

The chain employs TRBV5-1 and TRBJ2-1; a weak D match, TRBD1 (5 bases). CDR3 length: 13 amino acids. With 7 bases removed from V and 6 bases from J, the gap between germline ends came to 14 bases. Germline CDR1 and CDR2: SGHRS and YFSETQ. CDR3 protein: CASALGQGNEQFF. The CDR3 coding sequence is TGCGCCAGCGCCCTAGGTCAGGGCAATGAGCAGTTCTTC.

The rearrangement joins TRBV3-1 (or the pseudogene TRBV3-2) to TRBJ1-2, with D possibly TRBD1 on 6 matching bases. V dropped 5 bases and J dropped 7 bases, with 20 bases sitting between them. The length of the CDR3 is 15 residues. The germline V gene encodes CDR1 LGHDT and CDR2 YNNKEL (reference sequence). CDR3 protein: CASSSTTGRLSGYTF. The CDR3 region has the DNA TGTGCCAGCAGCTCAACGACAGGTCGCCTCTCTGGCTACACCTTC.

The V gene is TRBV9, the J gene TRBJ2-3, with TRBD2 identical over 11 bases. Germline V gene data show CDR1 as SGDLS and CDR2 as YYNGEE. The CDR3 spans 16 residues. With V trimmed by 0 bases and J by 2 bases, 2 bases remained unmatched. In DNA, the CDR3 is TGTGCCAGCAGCGTAGTAGCGGGAGGGCCCACAGATACGCAGTATTTT. This codes for CASSVVAGGPTDTQYF. Variable domain in full (rest from reference TRBV9 and TRBJ2-3): DSGVTQTPKHLITATGQRVTLRCSPRSGDLSVYWYQQSLDQGLQFLIQYYNGEERAKGNILERFSAQQFPDLHSELNLSSLELGDSALYFCASSVVAGGPTDTQYFGPGTRLTVL.

The chain links TRBV19 to TRBJ1-2; 8 bases map to TRBD1. This CDR3 is 17 amino acids long. The germline V gene has CDR1 LNHDA and CDR2 SQIVND (reference sequence). After removal of 1 base from V and 0 bases from J, the junction contained 7 bases not matched to a gene. In nucleotides, the CDR3 is TGTGCCAGTAGTATAGTCCGGACAGGGTTTACTAACTATGGCTACACCTTC. This gives the protein CASSIVRTGFTNYGYTF.